This T cell receptor beta chain was identified during a study of blood T cell repertoires in COVID-19. Only one count was recorded for this clone. Germline CDR1 reads SEHNR; CDR2 reads FQNEAQ (reference sequence). The CDR3 is 15 residues long. V lost 6 bases to trimming and J lost 6 bases, with 20 bases between them. TCRdb's table, derived via immunoSEQ multiplex PCR, lists solely in-frame clones and lacks some. This sample has a few hundred thousand clones, with 87% found just once. The sequencing input was peripheral blood. The receptor was derived from a man younger than 30 with active or convalescent COVID-19. The chain joins TRBV7-9 to TRBJ1-2; perhaps TRBD1 as D (5 bases). The CDR3 loop reads CASRPWAGGVDGYTF. CDR3 bases: TGTGCCAGCAGGCCTTGGGCGGGGGGTGTTGATGGCTACACCTTC. Using reference TRBV7-9 and TRBJ1-2 for the parts outside the CDR3, the full variable domain is DTGVSQNPRHKITKRGQNVTFRCDPISEHNRLYWYRQTLGQGPEFLTYFQNEAQLEKSRLLSDRFSAERPKGSFSTLEIQRTEQGDSAMYLCASRPWAGGVDGYTFGSGTRLTVV.